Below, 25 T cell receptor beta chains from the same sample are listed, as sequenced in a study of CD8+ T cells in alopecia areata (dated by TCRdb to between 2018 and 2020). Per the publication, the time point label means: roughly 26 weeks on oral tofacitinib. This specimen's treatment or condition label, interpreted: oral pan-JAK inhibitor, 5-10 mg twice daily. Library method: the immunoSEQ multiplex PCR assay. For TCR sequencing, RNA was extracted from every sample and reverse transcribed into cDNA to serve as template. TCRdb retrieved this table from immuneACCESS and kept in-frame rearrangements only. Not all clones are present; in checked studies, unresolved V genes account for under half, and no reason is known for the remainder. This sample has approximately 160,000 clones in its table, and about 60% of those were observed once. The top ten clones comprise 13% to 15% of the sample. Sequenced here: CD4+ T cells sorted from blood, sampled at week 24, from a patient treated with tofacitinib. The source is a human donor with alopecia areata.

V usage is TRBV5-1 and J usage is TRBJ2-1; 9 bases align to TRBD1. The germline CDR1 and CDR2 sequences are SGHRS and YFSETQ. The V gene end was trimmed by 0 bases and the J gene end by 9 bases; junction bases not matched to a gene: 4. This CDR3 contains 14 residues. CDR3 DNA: TGCGCCAGCAGCTTGGCCGGGGGACAGGGTGAGCAGTTCTTC. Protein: CASSLAGGQGEQFF.

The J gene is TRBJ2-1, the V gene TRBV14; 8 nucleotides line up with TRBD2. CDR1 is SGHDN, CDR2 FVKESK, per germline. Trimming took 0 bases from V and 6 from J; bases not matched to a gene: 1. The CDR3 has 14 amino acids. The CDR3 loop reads CASSQEGTSNEQFF. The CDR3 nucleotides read TGTGCCAGCAGCCAAGAGGGGACTAGCAATGAGCAGTTCTTC.

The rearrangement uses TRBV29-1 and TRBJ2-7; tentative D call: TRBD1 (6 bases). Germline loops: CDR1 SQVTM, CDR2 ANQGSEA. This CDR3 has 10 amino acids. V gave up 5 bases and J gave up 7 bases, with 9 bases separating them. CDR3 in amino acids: CSVRDNEQYF. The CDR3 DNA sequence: TGCAGCGTTAGGGACAATGAGCAGTACTTC.

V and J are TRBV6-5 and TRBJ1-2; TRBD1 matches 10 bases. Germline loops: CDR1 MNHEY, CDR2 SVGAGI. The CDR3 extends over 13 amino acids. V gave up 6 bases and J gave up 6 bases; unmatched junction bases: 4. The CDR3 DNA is TGTGCCAGCAGCCCTGGGACAGGGGATGGCTACACCTTC. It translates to CASSPGTGDGYTF.

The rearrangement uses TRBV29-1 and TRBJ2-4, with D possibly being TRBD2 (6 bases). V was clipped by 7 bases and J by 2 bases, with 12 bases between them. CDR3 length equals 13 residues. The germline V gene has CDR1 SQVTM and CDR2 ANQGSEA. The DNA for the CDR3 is TGCAGCGCCCGACGGACTACCAAAAACATTCAGTACTTC. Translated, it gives CSARRTTKNIQYF. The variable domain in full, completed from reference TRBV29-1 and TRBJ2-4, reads SAVISQKPSRDICQRGTSLTIQCQVDSQVTMMFWYRQQPGQSLTLIATANQGSEATYESGFVIDKFPISRPNLTFSTLTVSNMSPEDSSIYLCSARRTTKNIQYFGAGTRLSVL.

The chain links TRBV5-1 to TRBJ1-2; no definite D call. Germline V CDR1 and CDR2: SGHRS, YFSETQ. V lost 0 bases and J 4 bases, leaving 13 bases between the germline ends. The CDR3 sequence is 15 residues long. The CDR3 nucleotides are TGCGCCAGCAGCTTGGTCATCGGGGAAGTCTATGGCTACACCTTC. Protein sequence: CASSLVIGEVYGYTF.

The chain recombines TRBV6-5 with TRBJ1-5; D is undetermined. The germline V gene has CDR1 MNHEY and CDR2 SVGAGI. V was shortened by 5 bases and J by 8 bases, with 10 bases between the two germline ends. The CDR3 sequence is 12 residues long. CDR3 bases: TGTGCCAGCAGTACACCTGGAAAGCCCCAGCATTTT. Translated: CASSTPGKPQHF.

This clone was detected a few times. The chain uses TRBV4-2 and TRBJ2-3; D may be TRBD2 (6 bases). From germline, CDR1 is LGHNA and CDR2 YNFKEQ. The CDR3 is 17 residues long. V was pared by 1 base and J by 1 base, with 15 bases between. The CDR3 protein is CASSQGGALLGTDTQYF. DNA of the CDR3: TGTGCCAGCAGCCAAGGCGGGGCCCTCCTGGGCACAGATACGCAGTATTTT.

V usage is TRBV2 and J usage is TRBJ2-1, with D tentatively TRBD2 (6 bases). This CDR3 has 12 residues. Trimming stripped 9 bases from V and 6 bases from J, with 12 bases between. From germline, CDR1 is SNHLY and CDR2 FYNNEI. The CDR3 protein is CASGGDSNEQFF. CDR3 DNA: TGTGCCAGTGGCGGGGATTCCAATGAGCAGTTCTTC.

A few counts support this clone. CDR3 DNA: TGCGCCAGCAGCCAAGCAGGAGGGACTAGACAATACGAGCAGTACTTC. As protein: CASSQAGGTRQYEQYF. The genes are TRBV4-1 and TRBJ2-7; 8 nucleotides align to TRBD2. Germline trimming cut 1 base from V and 4 bases from J; bases unmatched to any gene: 9. The CDR3 sequence is 16 residues long. CDR1 and CDR2 (germline): MGHRA, YSYEKL.

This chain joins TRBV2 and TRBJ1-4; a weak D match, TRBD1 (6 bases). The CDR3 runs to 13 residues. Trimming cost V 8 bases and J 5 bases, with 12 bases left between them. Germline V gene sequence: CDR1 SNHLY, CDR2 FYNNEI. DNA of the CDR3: TGTGCCAGCCTCAGGGGCCGAAATGAAAAACTGTTTTTT. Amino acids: CASLRGRNEKLFF.

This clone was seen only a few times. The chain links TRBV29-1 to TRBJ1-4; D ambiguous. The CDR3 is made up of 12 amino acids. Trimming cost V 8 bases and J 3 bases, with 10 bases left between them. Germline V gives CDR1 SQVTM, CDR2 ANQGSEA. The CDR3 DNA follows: TGCAGCTACCTGGGCCCTAATGAAAAACTGTTTTTT. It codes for CSYLGPNEKLFF.

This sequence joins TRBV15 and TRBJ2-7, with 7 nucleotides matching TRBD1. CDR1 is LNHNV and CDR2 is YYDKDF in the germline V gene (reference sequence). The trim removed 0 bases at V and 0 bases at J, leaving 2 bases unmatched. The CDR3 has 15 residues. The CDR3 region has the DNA TGTGCCACCAGCAGAGATACAGGGGTCTCCTACGAGCAGTACTTC. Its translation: CATSRDTGVSYEQYF.

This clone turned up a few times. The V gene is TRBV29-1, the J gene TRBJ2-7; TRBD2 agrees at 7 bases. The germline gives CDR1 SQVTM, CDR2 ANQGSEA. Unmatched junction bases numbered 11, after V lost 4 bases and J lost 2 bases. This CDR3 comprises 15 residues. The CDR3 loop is CSVGGRLAETYEQYF. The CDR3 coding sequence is TGCAGCGTTGGAGGTCGCCTAGCGGAAACCTACGAGCAGTACTTC.

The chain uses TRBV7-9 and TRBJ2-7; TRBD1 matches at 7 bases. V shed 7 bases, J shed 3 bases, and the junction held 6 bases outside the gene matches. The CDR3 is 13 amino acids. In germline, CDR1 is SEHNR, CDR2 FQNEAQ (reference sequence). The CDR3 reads CASNSRQGYEQYF. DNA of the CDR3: TGTGCCAGCAATTCCCGACAGGGCTACGAGCAGTACTTC. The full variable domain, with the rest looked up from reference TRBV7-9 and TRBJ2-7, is DTGVSQNPRHKITKRGQNVTFRCDPISEHNRLYWYRQTLGQGPEFLTYFQNEAQLEKSRLLSDRFSAERPKGSFSTLEIQRTEQGDSAMYLCASNSRQGYEQYFGPGTRLTVT.

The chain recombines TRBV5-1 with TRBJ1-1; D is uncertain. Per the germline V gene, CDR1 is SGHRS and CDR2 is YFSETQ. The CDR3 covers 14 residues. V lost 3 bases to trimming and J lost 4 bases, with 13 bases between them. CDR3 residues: CASSSTVSATEAFF. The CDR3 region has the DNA TGCGCCAGCAGCTCTACAGTTTCAGCCACTGAAGCTTTCTTT.

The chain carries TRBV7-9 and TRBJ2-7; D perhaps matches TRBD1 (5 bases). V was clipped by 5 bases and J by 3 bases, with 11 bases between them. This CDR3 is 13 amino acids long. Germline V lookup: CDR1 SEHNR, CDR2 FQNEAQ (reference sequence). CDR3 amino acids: CASSEQTDYEQYF. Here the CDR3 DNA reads TGTGCCAGCAGCGAGCAGACAGACTACGAGCAGTACTTC.

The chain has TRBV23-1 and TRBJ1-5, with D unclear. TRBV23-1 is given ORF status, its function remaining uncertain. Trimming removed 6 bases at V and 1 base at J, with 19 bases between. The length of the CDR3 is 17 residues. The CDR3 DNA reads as TGCGCCAGCAGGCCCGTTGGACCTCCGTGGAGCAATCAGCCCCAGCATTTT. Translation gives CASRPVGPPWSNQPQHF.

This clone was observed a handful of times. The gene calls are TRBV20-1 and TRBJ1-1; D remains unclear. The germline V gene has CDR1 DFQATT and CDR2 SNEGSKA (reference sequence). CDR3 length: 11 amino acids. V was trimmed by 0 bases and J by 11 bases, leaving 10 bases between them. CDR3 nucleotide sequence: TGCAGTGCTAGAGAGCTCGAGAGGGCTTTCTTT. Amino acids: CSARELERAFF.

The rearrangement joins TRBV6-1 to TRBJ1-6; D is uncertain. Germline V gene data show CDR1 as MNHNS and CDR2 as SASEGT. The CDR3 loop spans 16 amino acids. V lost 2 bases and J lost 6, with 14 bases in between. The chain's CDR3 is CASSEIGKGSNSPLHF. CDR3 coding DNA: TGTGCCAGCAGTGAAATTGGTAAAGGCTCTAATTCACCCCTCCACTTT.

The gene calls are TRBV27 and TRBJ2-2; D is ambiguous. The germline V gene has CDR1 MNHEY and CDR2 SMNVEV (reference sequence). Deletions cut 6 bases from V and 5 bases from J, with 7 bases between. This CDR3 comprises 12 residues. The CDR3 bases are TGTGCCAGCAGCCTCAGGACCGGGGAGCTGTTTTTT. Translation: CASSLRTGELFF.

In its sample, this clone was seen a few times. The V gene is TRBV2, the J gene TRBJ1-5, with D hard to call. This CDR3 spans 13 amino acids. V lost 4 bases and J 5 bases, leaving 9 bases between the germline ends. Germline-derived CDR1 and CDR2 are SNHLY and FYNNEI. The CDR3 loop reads CASSVQVDQPQHF. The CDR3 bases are TGTGCCAGCAGTGTCCAAGTGGATCAGCCCCAGCATTTT.

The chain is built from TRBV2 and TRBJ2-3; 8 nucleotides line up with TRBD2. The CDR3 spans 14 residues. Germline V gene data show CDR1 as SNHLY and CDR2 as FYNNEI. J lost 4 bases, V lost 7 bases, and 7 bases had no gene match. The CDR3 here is CASKSTSGPDTQYF. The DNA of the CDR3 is TGTGCCAGCAAGTCCACTAGCGGCCCAGATACGCAGTATTTT.

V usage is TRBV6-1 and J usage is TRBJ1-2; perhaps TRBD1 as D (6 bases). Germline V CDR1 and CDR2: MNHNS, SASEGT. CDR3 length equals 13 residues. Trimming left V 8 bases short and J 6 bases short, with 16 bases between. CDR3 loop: CASVGSGVDGYTF. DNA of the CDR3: TGTGCCAGCGTAGGTTCAGGGGTGGATGGCTACACCTTC.

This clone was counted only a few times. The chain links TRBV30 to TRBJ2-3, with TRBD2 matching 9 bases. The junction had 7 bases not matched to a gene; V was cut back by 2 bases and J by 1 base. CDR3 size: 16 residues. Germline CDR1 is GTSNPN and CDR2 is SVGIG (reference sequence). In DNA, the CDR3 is TGTGCCTGGAGTTGGGGGGCTAGCGGGGGCACAGATACGCAGTATTTT. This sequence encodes CAWSWGASGGTDTQYF.